The clone carrying this T cell receptor (beta chain) was found once. Its matching antigen is unknown. This sample is part of a study of long-term antiretroviral therapy in people with HIV. The overall study: The 2015 immediate-ART recommendation was preceded by the earliest samples by about a decade.

Specimens carried about 1-10 million cryopreserved PBMC before DNA extraction. V gave up 3 bases and J gave up 7 bases; unmatched junction bases: 15. Germline assignment: CDR1 SGDLS and CDR2 YYNGEE. The CDR3 consists of 16 residues. The authors ran the immunoSEQ assay, v3.0, at survey level. Per sample, sequencing targeted 40,000-50,000 T-cell genomes. Measured with immunoSEQ multiplex PCR; TCRdb has only the in-frame clones, and not every one. In the table there are 20,000 to 30,000 clones, around 87% of which are singletons. General study points: Diversity went up after ART and still fell short of transplant donor controls.

The sequence derives from a woman aged 30 to 39 with HIV. The sample in question was unsorted PBMCs, obtained 1.9 years after starting antiretroviral therapy. This rearrangement joins TRBV9 to TRBJ1-2; 7 bases match TRBD1. DNA of the CDR3: TGTGCCAGCAGCGACGCCAAAACCGACAGGGCTGTTGGCTACACCTTC. Translation gives CASSDAKTDRAVGYTF. The full variable domain, rest sourced from reference TRBV9 and TRBJ1-2, is DSGVTQTPKHLITATGQRVTLRCSPRSGDLSVYWYQQSLDQGLQFLIQYYNGEERAKGNILERFSAQQFPDLHSELNLSSLELGDSALYFCASSDAKTDRAVGYTFGSGTRLTVV.